These 8 T cell receptor beta chains originate from one sample sequenced in a study of shared clonotypes between healthy human individuals. TCRdb's copy holds only in-frame clones and misses some; the assay was immunoSEQ multiplex PCR. The table shows over a million clones, with 95% to 99% occurring only once. The sample was naive CD4+ T cells sorted from blood. Subset denoted: CD45RA+ positively selected. The receptors here all came from a man younger than 45 in good health.

This clone was picked up one time. This rearrangement joins TRBV11-2 to TRBJ2-1; 11 positions match TRBD2. Germline loops: CDR1 SGHAT, CDR2 FQNNGV. The J segment lost 4 bases and the V segment lost 5 bases, leaving 10 bases of the junction unmatched. There are 17 residues in the CDR3. In DNA, the CDR3 is TGTGCCAGCAGCCGCGGACTAGCGGGTCAGAAATACAATGAGCAGTTCTTC. Translation: CASSRGLAGQKYNEQFF.

J is TRBJ2-1 and V is TRBV7-2; TRBD2 might be the D (5 bases). This CDR3 contains 13 residues. Germline loops: CDR1 SGHTA, CDR2 FQGNSA. Trimming took off 5 bases at V and 7 bases at J, with 12 bases between the two ends. The CDR3 sequence: CASSLSEMNEQFF. Written as DNA, the CDR3 is TGTGCCAGCAGCCTTAGCGAGATGAATGAGCAGTTCTTC. The full variable domain, rest sourced from reference TRBV7-2 and TRBJ2-1, is GAGVSQSPSNKVTEKGKDVELRCDPISGHTALYWYRQSLGQGLEFLIYFQGNSAPDKSGLPSDRFSAERTGGSVSTLTIQRTQQEDSAVYLCASSLSEMNEQFFGPGTRLTVL.

The table lists this clone with a count of one. This chain uses TRBV7-9 with TRBJ2-7; maybe TRBD1 (6 bases). The germline V and J ends were trimmed by 5 bases and 5 bases, with 22 bases remaining between them. The length of the CDR3 is 16 residues. Germline values: CDR1 SEHNR, CDR2 FQNEAQ (reference sequence). The DNA for the CDR3 is TGTGCCAGCAGCACCGACAGAGGGGGACCCTGGAACGAGCAGTACTTC. It encodes CASSTDRGGPWNEQYF.

J is TRBJ2-7 and V is TRBV19; possible D gene TRBD1, 6 bases. The CDR3 has 15 residues. Trimming took off 0 bases at V and 2 bases at J, with 11 bases between the two ends. Germline assignment: CDR1 LNHDA and CDR2 SQIVND (reference sequence). The CDR3 sequence: CASSIEQGVTYEQYF. As DNA, the CDR3 is TGTGCCAGTAGTATAGAACAGGGAGTAACCTACGAGCAGTACTTC.

V usage is TRBV19 and J usage is TRBJ2-1; TRBD1 matches at 8 bases. The ends lost 9 bases at V and 6 bases at J; junction bases unmatched: 7. This CDR3 contains 13 residues. Germline CDR1 and CDR2: LNHDA and SQIVND (reference sequence). The CDR3 loop is CASRDRPGNEQFF. As DNA, the CDR3 is TGTGCCAGCCGGGACAGGCCAGGCAATGAGCAGTTCTTC.

The chain uses TRBV6-1 and TRBJ1-2; 9 bases are a match to TRBD1. The V gene's germline CDR1 is MNHNS and CDR2 SASEGT. This CDR3 is built from 14 residues. V lost 5 bases and J lost 4; bases outside the gene matches: 5. Here the CDR3 reads CASSKGDRAYGYTF. Here the CDR3 DNA reads TGTGCCAGCAGTAAAGGGGACAGGGCCTATGGCTACACCTTC.

This chain joins TRBV19 and TRBJ1-1; D remains unclear. CDR1 LNHDA and CDR2 SQIVND come from the germline V gene (reference sequence). The CDR3 extends over 15 amino acids. The V end lost 1 base, the J end lost 1 base, and 10 bases lay between the germline ends. CDR3 loop: CASSIGSGRNTEAFF. The CDR3 coding sequence is TGTGCCAGTAGTATAGGTTCCGGGAGGAACACTGAAGCTTTCTTT. Variable domain in full (rest from reference TRBV19 and TRBJ1-1): DGGITQSPKYLFRKEGQNVTLSCEQNLNHDAMYWYRQDPGQGLRLIYYSQIVNDFQKGDIAEGYSVSREKKESFPLTVTSAQKNPTAFYLCASSIGSGRNTEAFFGQGTRLTVV.

This clone was recorded only once. V gene TRBV29-1 combines with J gene TRBJ1-1; no clear D. The germline gives CDR1 SQVTM, CDR2 ANQGSEA. CDR3 size: 13 residues. Trimming pared 3 bases from V and 2 bases from J, leaving 10 bases between. The CDR3 reads CSVERDFNTEAFF. In DNA, the CDR3 is TGCAGCGTTGAGAGAGACTTCAACACTGAAGCTTTCTTT.